A single T cell receptor beta chain is shown here with its context. This entry belongs to a study of OX40 agonist ivuxolimab in advanced cancers. Some clones are missing from TCRdb's copy, which holds only in-frame ones; the method was immunoSEQ multiplex PCR. The table records tens of thousands of clones, 85% to 90% of them present only once. The CDR3 length is 15 residues. Germline V gene lookup returns CDR1 SGDLS and CDR2 YYNGEE. V dropped 0 bases and J dropped 6 bases, with 12 bases sitting between them. Sequencing was performed on CD4+ or CD8+ T cells sorted from blood, taken in a trial of the OX40 agonist ivuxolimab. This TCR was recovered from an adult with an advanced solid tumor such as melanoma, head and neck, liver or kidney cancer. This chain links TRBV9 with TRBJ2-2, with TRBD2 as a possible D gene (6 bases). The CDR3 here is CASSVVQGLAGELFF. CDR3 sequence (DNA): TGTGCCAGCAGCGTAGTTCAGGGACTGGCCGGGGAGCTGTTTTTT.